The T cell receptor beta chain under discussion was sequenced for a study of T cell changes during pregnancy in multiple sclerosis. Some clones are missing from TCRdb's copy, which holds only in-frame ones; the method was immunoSEQ multiplex PCR. The sample includes around 56,000 clones, 90% seen only once; the top ten take 2% to 2.5%. V trimming: 6 bases; J trimming: 9 bases; junction bases outside the gene matches: 18. Germline V gene data show CDR1 as SGHDT and CDR2 as YYEEEE. This CDR3 spans 15 amino acids. This specimen consisted of peripheral blood, obtained in the first trimester of pregnancy. This chain connects TRBV5-6 to TRBJ2-7; 7 positions agree with TRBD2. The TCR comes from a female donor in good health, enrolled as a control in a pregnancy study. CDR3 amino acids: CASTLWAGRELGQYF. In nucleotides, the CDR3 is TGTGCCAGCACTCTGTGGGCCGGGCGGGAGTTGGGGCAGTACTTC.